The 29 T cell receptor beta chains reported below all come from one sample, sequenced in a study of low-dose radiotherapy and immunotherapy resistance in tumors. The time point was: before trial treatment. Amplification, which lasted 20 to 25 PCR cycles, used a constant-region primer and V-primer adapter to amplify TCRs. TCRdb recomputed calls from the reads with MiXCR, one row per CDR3 protein. In the table there are roughly 46,000 distinct CDR3 sequences, around 11% of which are singletons. The input for sequencing was PBMCs, taken before treatment. These receptors originate from a female donor with ovarian cancer.

The V and J genes are TRBV3-1 and TRBJ2-2; 11 nucleotides agree with TRBD1. There are 16 residues in the CDR3. The ends lost 3 bases at V and 1 base at J; junction bases unmatched: 1. The germline V gene has CDR1 LGHDT and CDR2 YNNKEL (reference sequence). DNA of the CDR3: TGTGCCAGCAGCCAGGGACAGGGGGGGAACACCGGGGAGCTGTTTTTT. The encoded protein is CASSQGQGGNTGELFF.

This clonotype was recorded many times. This chain joins TRBV12-3 or TRBV12-4 and TRBJ2-1, with 10 bases identical to TRBD2. This CDR3 is 16 amino acids long. V lost 8 bases to trimming and J lost 8 bases; unmatched junction nucleotides: 15. This CDR3 is CASGQTSGVLGHEQFF. CDR3 in DNA: TGTGCCAGCGGCCAAACTAGCGGGGTACTAGGCCATGAGCAGTTCTTC.

In this sample, this clonotype turned up many times. The V call is TRBV5-1, the J call TRBJ2-2, with 7 bases lining up with TRBD2. Looked up from germline, CDR1 is SGHRS and CDR2 is YFSETQ. This CDR3 has 14 residues. Germline trimming cut 4 bases from V and 4 bases from J; bases unmatched to any gene: 4. This CDR3 is CASSAGAGTGELFF. The CDR3 DNA follows: TGCGCCAGCAGCGCGGGAGCGGGCACCGGGGAGCTGTTTTTT. The complete variable domain, with remaining parts taken from reference TRBV5-1 and TRBJ2-2, reads KAGVTQTPRYLIKTRGQQVTLSCSPISGHRSVSWYQQTPGQGLQFLFEYFSETQRNKGNFPGRFSGRQFSNSRSEMNVSTLELGDSALYLCASSAGAGTGELFFGEGSRLTVL.

This clonotype was recorded many times. The chain joins TRBV15 to TRBJ1-2, with TRBD1 matching over 7 bases. V lost 0 bases and J lost 7; bases outside the gene matches: 11. Germline assignment: CDR1 LNHNV and CDR2 YYDKDF (reference sequence). This CDR3 region has 16 residues. CDR3 region: CATSRDPGQLSPGYTF. CDR3 nucleotides: TGTGCCACCAGCAGAGACCCGGGACAGCTATCCCCTGGCTACACCTTC.

For this clonotype: A far larger clone is one base from this, pointing to a likely read error. This chain joins TRBV5-4 and TRBJ2-1; D uncertain. The CDR3 is 12 residues long. From germline, CDR1 is SGHNT and CDR2 YYREEE (reference sequence). V was clipped by 3 bases and J by 10 bases, with 11 bases between them. CDR3 in DNA: TGTGCCAGCAGCTCATCTCGGTCCGAGCAGTTCTTC. It translates to CASSSSRSEQFF.

This clonotype was picked up many times. The V call is TRBV10-2, the J call TRBJ2-7; D might be TRBD1 or TRBD2, each matching 5 bases. CDR3 length: 14 residues. Germline lookup yields CDR1 WSHSY and CDR2 SAAADI. Trimming took off 6 bases at V and 0 bases at J, with 12 bases between the two ends. CDR3 sequence reads: CASSYRDASYEQYF. Written as DNA, the CDR3 is TGCGCCAGCAGCTACCGGGACGCCTCCTACGAGCAGTACTTC.

This clonotype was seen a few times. The J gene is TRBJ2-7, the V gene TRBV20-1; 10 bases match TRBD1. This CDR3 is built from 13 residues. Germline assignment: CDR1 DFQATT and CDR2 SNEGSKA (reference sequence). CDR3 DNA: TGCAGGGTGGACAGGGGGGCATTATACGAGCAGTACTTC. It yields the protein CRVDRGALYEQYF.

This clonotype was counted many times. The gene calls are TRBV30 and TRBJ1-5; TRBD1 agrees at 7 bases. CDR1 and CDR2 (germline): GTSNPN, SVGIG (reference sequence). The CDR3 consists of 14 residues. V lost 3 bases, J lost 1 base, and 3 bases stayed unmatched. CDR3 amino acids: CAWRQGTSNQPQHF. The CDR3 DNA follows: TGTGCCTGGAGACAGGGGACGAGCAATCAGCCCCAGCATTTT.

This clonotype was seen ten or more times. V is TRBV27 and J is TRBJ2-5; D perhaps matches TRBD2 (5 bases). Germline V gene data show CDR1 as MNHEY and CDR2 as SMNVEV (reference sequence). CDR3 length: 14 residues. Trimming stripped 6 bases from V and 2 bases from J, with 13 bases between. The CDR3 is CASSRRGGQETQYF. The CDR3 nucleotides are TGTGCCAGCAGCCGCCGCGGCGGGCAAGAGACCCAGTACTTC.

This clonotype was detected ten times or more. The V call is TRBV7-2, the J call TRBJ2-3; no firm D call. V lost 3 bases and J 0 bases, leaving 13 bases between the germline ends. The CDR3 extends over 16 amino acids. CDR1 SGHTA and CDR2 FQGNSA come from the germline V gene. The chain's CDR3 is CASSFRTVASTDTQYF. The CDR3 nucleotides are TGTGCCAGCAGCTTTAGAACAGTCGCTAGCACAGATACGCAGTATTTT.

The sample holds many counts of this clonotype. The chain combines TRBV6-1 with TRBJ2-7, with D maybe TRBD1 (5 bases). The CDR3 is 16 amino acids. CDR1 is MNHNS, CDR2 SASEGT, per germline. The V gene lost 1 base and the J gene lost 0 bases, with 13 bases spanning the gap. For the CDR3, the DNA is TGTGCCAGCAGTGAAGAGGGGCAGATAGCCTCCTACGAGCAGTACTTC. It yields the protein CASSEEGQIASYEQYF.

The rearrangement uses TRBV9 and TRBJ2-1; D perhaps matches TRBD2 (5 bases). The CDR3 length is 13 residues. The germline CDR1 and CDR2 sequences are SGDLS and YYNGEE. Trimming stripped 3 bases from V and 3 bases from J, with 7 bases between. CDR3 sequence reads: CASSGEGYNEQFF. The CDR3, as DNA: TGTGCCAGCAGCGGAGAGGGCTACAATGAGCAGTTCTTC.

In its sample, this clonotype was seen many times. The genes are TRBV9 and TRBJ2-7; no firm D call. Germline V gene sequence: CDR1 SGDLS, CDR2 YYNGEE. V lost 0 bases, J lost 9 bases, and 13 bases lay in between. The CDR3 sequence is 13 residues long. The CDR3 DNA sequence: TGTGCCAGCAGCGTAGCTACCGGCCGGGCGCAGTACTTC. This codes for CASSVATGRAQYF.

In its sample, this clonotype was seen many times. V usage is TRBV15 and J usage is TRBJ2-7; 7 positions match TRBD1. After removal of 3 bases from V and 3 bases from J, the junction contained 5 bases not matched to a gene. The CDR3 contains 14 residues. Germline assignment: CDR1 LNHNV and CDR2 YYDKDF (reference sequence). The DNA for the CDR3 is TGTGCCACCAGCAGCGGGACAGACCTCTACGAGCAGTACTTC. Translation gives CATSSGTDLYEQYF. Drawing the rest from reference TRBV15 and TRBJ2-7, the complete variable domain is DAMVIQNPRYQVTQFGKPVTLSCSQTLNHNVMYWYQQKSSQAPKLLFHYYDKDFNNEADTPDNFQSRRPNTSFCFLDIRSPGLGDTAMYLCATSSGTDLYEQYFGPGTRLTVT.

This rearrangement joins TRBV20-1 to TRBJ1-4, with 7 bases fitting TRBD1. Germline assignment: CDR1 DFQATT and CDR2 SNEGSKA (reference sequence). The ends lost 5 bases at V and 3 bases at J; junction bases unmatched: 9. The CDR3 has 15 residues. CDR3 DNA: TGCAGTGCTCTGGGACAGAGGCCACCTAATGAAAAACTGTTTTTT. It encodes CSALGQRPPNEKLFF.

Relative to its sample, this clonotype is medium-sized. This chain links TRBV11-2 with TRBJ2-1; D gene ambiguous. The germline gives CDR1 SGHAT, CDR2 FQNNGV. V gave up 1 base and J gave up 3 bases, with 4 bases separating them. The CDR3 is made up of 13 amino acids. CDR3 sequence: CASSLAFYNEQFF. The CDR3 bases are TGTGCCAGCAGCTTAGCCTTCTACAATGAGCAGTTCTTC. The full variable domain, rest sourced from reference TRBV11-2 and TRBJ2-1, is EAGVAQSPRYKIIEKRQSVAFWCNPISGHATLYWYQQILGQGPKLLIQFQNNGVVDDSQLPKDRFSAERLKGVDSTLKIQPAKLEDSAVYLCASSLAFYNEQFFGPGTRLTVL.

The table lists this clonotype with many counts. The chain is built from TRBV2 and TRBJ1-2; D may be TRBD1 (6 bases). From germline, CDR1 is SNHLY and CDR2 FYNNEI. Trimming took 6 bases from V and 5 from J, leaving 16 bases between them. The CDR3 is 14 amino acids. The CDR3 sequence is CASRPGQLGYGYTF. The CDR3 nucleotides read TGTGCCAGCAGGCCGGGACAACTAGGGTATGGCTACACCTTC.

This clonotype was recorded many times. V gene TRBV14 combines with J gene TRBJ1-6, with 9 bases lining up with TRBD1. This CDR3 is 15 amino acids long. Per germline, CDR1 SGHDN and CDR2 FVKESK. V trimming: 4 bases; J trimming: 7 bases; junction bases outside the gene matches: 5. Here the CDR3 DNA reads TGTGCCAGCAGCCGCTCCGGGACAGGGAATTCACCCCTCCACTTT. Encoded protein: CASSRSGTGNSPLHF.

This clonotype has ten or more counts. The chain recombines TRBV14 with TRBJ2-5; 7 positions agree with TRBD2. V was pared by 1 base and J by 5 bases, with 4 bases of the junction left unmatched. This CDR3 has 14 amino acids. In germline, CDR1 is SGHDN, CDR2 FVKESK. CDR3: CASSQAGGRETQYF. CDR3 bases: TGTGCCAGCAGCCAAGCGGGGGGTCGGGAGACCCAGTACTTC.

This clonotype appeared many times. This rearrangement joins TRBV6-6 to TRBJ2-1; possibly TRBD1 or TRBD2 for D (6 bases each). The CDR3 sequence is 15 residues long. In germline, CDR1 is MNHNY, CDR2 SVGAGI (reference sequence). Trimming took off 2 bases at V and 3 bases at J, with 11 bases between the two ends. CDR3 DNA: TGTGCCAGCAGTTACGGTAGGGGGGTCTACAATGAGCAGTTCTTC. Translation: CASSYGRGVYNEQFF.

This clonotype has ten or more counts. This rearrangement joins TRBV12-3 or TRBV12-4 to TRBJ2-5; 7 bases align to TRBD2. V lost 7 bases and J lost 5; bases outside the gene matches: 4. This CDR3 is built from 12 residues. This chain's CDR3 is CASNPGGETQYF. CDR3 sequence (DNA): TGTGCCAGCAATCCCGGGGGGGAGACCCAGTACTTC.

This clonotype was counted many times. The V gene is TRBV2, the J gene TRBJ2-3, with D perhaps matching TRBD2 (6 bases). Trimming removed 3 bases at V and 2 bases at J, with 12 bases between. The CDR3 length is 15 residues. Germline V CDR1 and CDR2: SNHLY, FYNNEI. The CDR3 loop is CASSEVGTHTDTQYF. The CDR3 nucleotides are TGTGCCAGCAGTGAGGTGGGGACTCACACAGATACGCAGTATTTT.

This clonotype was observed at least ten times. The chain combines TRBV7-3 with TRBJ2-6, with 8 bases matching TRBD1. Germline CDR1 is SGHTA and CDR2 is FQGTGA. The V gene end was trimmed by 5 bases and the J gene end by 0 bases; junction bases not matched to a gene: 9. This CDR3 is built from 18 residues. In DNA form, the CDR3 reads TGTGCCAGCAGCGGGGACAGGCCATCCACCTCTGGGGCCAACGTCCTGACTTTC. Translating it yields CASSGDRPSTSGANVLTF.

This clonotype was seen at least ten times. V and J are TRBV27 and TRBJ1-1; D is unresolved. The CDR3 contains 14 residues. Trimming cost V 7 bases and J 0 bases, with 12 bases left between them. From germline, CDR1 is MNHEY and CDR2 SMNVEV (reference sequence). The CDR3 protein is CASTRLGMNTEAFF. The CDR3 DNA follows: TGTGCCAGCACCAGACTGGGGATGAACACTGAAGCTTTCTTT.

This clonotype was observed many times. The chain combines TRBV20-1 with TRBJ1-2; possible D gene TRBD1, 6 bases. Per germline, CDR1 DFQATT and CDR2 SNEGSKA (reference sequence). V shed 0 bases and J shed 4 bases, with 9 bases lying between them. The CDR3 consists of 13 residues. CDR3 amino acids: CSARDRGVYGYTF. CDR3 nucleotide sequence: TGCAGTGCTAGAGATAGGGGGGTCTATGGCTACACCTTC.

This clonotype was recorded many times. This chain joins TRBV6-5 and TRBJ1-6; D remains ambiguous. The CDR3 is 14 residues long. Germline loops: CDR1 MNHEY, CDR2 SVGAGI. V gave up 7 bases and J gave up 4 bases, with 11 bases separating them. The DNA of the CDR3 is TGTGCCAGCAAAGGACGGTTTTATAATTCACCCCTCCACTTT. This sequence encodes CASKGRFYNSPLHF.

Only a few counts were recorded for this clonotype. The J gene is TRBJ2-7, the V gene TRBV6-6; D may be TRBD1 or TRBD2 (5 bases each). The CDR3 has 14 residues. V lost 5 bases to trimming and J lost 5 bases, with 16 bases between them. Germline values: CDR1 MNHNY, CDR2 SVGAGI (reference sequence). The chain's CDR3 is CASSGGIGDDEQYF. In DNA, the CDR3 is TGTGCCAGCAGTGGTGGCATAGGGGACGACGAGCAGTACTTC.

This clonotype has ten or more counts. This chain links TRBV2 with TRBJ1-5, with 9 bases that match TRBD1. Per the germline V gene, CDR1 is SNHLY and CDR2 is FYNNEI. The ends lost 4 bases at V and 7 bases at J; junction bases unmatched: 2. This CDR3 spans 13 amino acids. This CDR3 reads CASSGQGGQPQHF. In nucleotides, the CDR3 is TGTGCCAGCAGTGGACAGGGGGGCCAGCCCCAGCATTTT.

This clonotype was seen a single time. A far larger clone is one nucleotide away, so this likely arose from a read error. V and J are TRBV5-3 and TRBJ2-2, with D perhaps matching TRBD2 (5 bases). TRBV5-3 is identified as an open reading frame with a role that is uncertain. The CDR3 length is 14 residues. In DNA, the CDR3 is TGTGCCAGCAGCTTGGGATGGGGTACCGGGAAGCTGTTTTTT. Translating gives CASSLGWGTGKLFF.